The 10 T cell receptor beta chains listed next were all sequenced from one sample in a study of blood T cell repertoires in COVID-19. Repertoires were generated with immunoSEQ multiplex PCR, while TCRdb's copy carries only in-frame clones and drops some. This sample has around 50,000 clones, with 86% found just once. The sample consisted of peripheral blood. Receptors originate from a human donor in a cohort sampled during active COVID-19.

The CDR3, as DNA: TGCAGTGCTAGAGATCGTGGCTACACCTTC. Its protein is CSARDRGYTF. V and J are TRBV20-1 and TRBJ1-2; no clear D gene. The CDR3 runs 10 residues. Germline CDR1 and CDR2: DFQATT and SNEGSKA (reference sequence). V gave up 0 bases and J gave up 7 bases, with 3 bases separating them.

The chain has TRBV11-2 and TRBJ2-1, with unresolved D. This CDR3 contains 13 residues. Trimming took off 4 bases at V and 5 bases at J, with 9 bases between the two ends. The germline CDR1 and CDR2 sequences are SGHAT and FQNNGV. As DNA, the CDR3 is TGTGCCAGCAGCTCGGGTCCCAACAATGAGCAGTTCTTC. Encoded protein: CASSSGPNNEQFF.

The chain combines TRBV11-2 with TRBJ2-2; D may be TRBD2 (7 bases). Trimming removed 1 base at V and 4 bases at J, with 13 bases between. CDR1 is SGHAT and CDR2 is FQNNGV in the germline V gene. The CDR3 has 16 amino acids. CDR3 nucleotides: TGTGCCAGCAGCTTAGCTCGGGGGGCGGTCACCGGGGAGCTGTTTTTT. Translation: CASSLARGAVTGELFF. Complete variable domain (other parts from reference TRBV11-2 and TRBJ2-2): EAGVAQSPRYKIIEKRQSVAFWCNPISGHATLYWYQQILGQGPKLLIQFQNNGVVDDSQLPKDRFSAERLKGVDSTLKIQPAKLEDSAVYLCASSLARGAVTGELFFGEGSRLTVL.

This chain connects TRBV7-8 to TRBJ2-3, with 9 bases fitting TRBD1. Germline V lookup: CDR1 SGHVS, CDR2 FQNEAQ. V lost 2 bases to trimming and J lost 3 bases; unmatched junction nucleotides: 9. The length of the CDR3 is 17 residues. CDR3 sequence reads: CASSLLPGQGRTDTQYF. DNA of the CDR3: TGTGCCAGCAGCTTACTCCCGGGACAGGGTAGGACAGATACGCAGTATTTT.

The chain combines TRBV7-6 with TRBJ1-5; 10 positions match TRBD1. This CDR3 comprises 16 residues. The V and J ends lost 4 bases and 3 bases, in that order; junction bases with no gene match: 6. CDR1 and CDR2 from the germline V gene are SGHVS and FNYEAQ. The CDR3, as DNA: TGTGCCAGCAGCTCCCTGGGACAGGGGTCCAATCAGCCCCAGCATTTT. Encoded protein: CASSSLGQGSNQPQHF.

CDR3 sequence reads: CASSPQPGTGEEKLFF. The CDR3 coding sequence is TGTGCCAGCAGCCCCCAACCCGGGACAGGGGAGGAAAAACTGTTTTTT. The rearrangement links TRBV7-9 to TRBJ1-4, with TRBD1 identical over 10 bases. This CDR3 has 16 residues. CDR1 is SEHNR and CDR2 is FQNEAQ in the germline V gene (reference sequence). V lost 5 bases, J lost 8 bases, and 11 bases stayed unmatched.

The genes are TRBV6-5 and TRBJ2-7, with 11 bases identical to TRBD2. This CDR3 spans 15 amino acids. The germline gives CDR1 MNHEY, CDR2 SVGAGI. V was clipped by 6 bases and J by 2 bases; unmatched bases: 6. The CDR3, as DNA: TGTGCCAGCAGGGGGACTAGCGGCAATCCCTACGAGCAGTACTTC. This gives the protein CASRGTSGNPYEQYF.

V gene TRBV7-9 combines with J gene TRBJ2-1; D is unclear. CDR3 length: 14 amino acids. CDR1 and CDR2 from the germline V gene are SEHNR and FQNEAQ (reference sequence). Trimming took off 1 base at V and 1 base at J, with 5 bases between the two ends. DNA of the CDR3: TGTGCCAGCAGCTTAGATCAGTCCTACAATGAGCAGTTCTTC. This translates into CASSLDQSYNEQFF. The full variable domain, in which reference TRBV7-9 and TRBJ2-1 provide the parts outside the CDR3, is DTGVSQNPRHKITKRGQNVTFRCDPISEHNRLYWYRQTLGQGPEFLTYFQNEAQLEKSRLLSDRFSAERPKGSFSTLEIQRTEQGDSAMYLCASSLDQSYNEQFFGPGTRLTVL.

The chain couples TRBV7-2 to TRBJ1-1; D gene ambiguous. The CDR3 spans 15 residues. Trimming left V 1 base short and J 1 base short, with 10 bases between. The germline gives CDR1 SGHTA, CDR2 FQGNSA. The CDR3 region is CASSLEGRGNTEAFF. CDR3 DNA: TGTGCCAGCAGCTTAGAGGGTCGGGGGAACACTGAAGCTTTCTTT.

V usage is TRBV2 and J usage is TRBJ2-3; 8 nucleotides line up with TRBD1. With V trimmed by 3 bases and J by 6 bases, 8 bases remained unmatched. Germline V gene lookup returns CDR1 SNHLY and CDR2 FYNNEI. The CDR3 runs 15 residues. The CDR3, as DNA: TGTGCCAGCAGTGACCGGACAGGGATTTTGGATACGCAGTATTTT. Translation gives CASSDRTGILDTQYF.